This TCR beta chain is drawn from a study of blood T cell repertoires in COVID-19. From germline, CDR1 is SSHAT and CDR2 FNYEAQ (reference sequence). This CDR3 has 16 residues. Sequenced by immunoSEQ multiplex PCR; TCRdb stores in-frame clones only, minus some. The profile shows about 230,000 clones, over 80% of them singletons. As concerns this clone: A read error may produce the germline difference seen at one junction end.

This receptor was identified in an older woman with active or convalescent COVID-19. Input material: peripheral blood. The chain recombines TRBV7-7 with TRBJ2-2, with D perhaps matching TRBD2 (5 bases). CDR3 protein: CASSSRGLPMGGELFF. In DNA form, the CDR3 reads TGTGCTAGCAGCTCGCGAGGACTCCCTATGGGCGGGGAGCTGTTTTTT. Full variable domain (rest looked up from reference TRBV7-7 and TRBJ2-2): GAGVSQSPRYKVTKRGQDVTLRCDPISSHATLYWYQQALGQGPEFLTYFNYEAQPDKSGLPSDRFSAERPEGSISTLTIQRTEQRDSAMYRCASSSRGLPMGGELFFGEGSRLTVL.